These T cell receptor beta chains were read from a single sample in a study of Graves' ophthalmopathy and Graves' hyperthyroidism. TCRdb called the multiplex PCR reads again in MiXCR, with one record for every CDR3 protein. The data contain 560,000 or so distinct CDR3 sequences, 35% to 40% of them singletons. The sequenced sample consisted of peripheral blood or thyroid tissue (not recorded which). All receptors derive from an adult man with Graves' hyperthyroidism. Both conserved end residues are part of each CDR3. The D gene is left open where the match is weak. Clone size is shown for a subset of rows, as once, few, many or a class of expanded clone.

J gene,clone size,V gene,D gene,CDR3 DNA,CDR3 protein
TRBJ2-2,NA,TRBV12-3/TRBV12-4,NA,TGTGCGGAGAGGGACATGCTCACCGGGGAGCTGTTTTTT,CAERDMLTGELFF
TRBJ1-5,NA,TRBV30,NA,TGTGCCTGGACCGCAGGGATAGATCAGCCCCAGCATTTT,CAWTAGIDQPQHF
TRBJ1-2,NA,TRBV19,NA,TGTGCCAGTAGTATTAGGACAGCTAACTATGGCTACACCTTC,CASSIRTANYGYTF
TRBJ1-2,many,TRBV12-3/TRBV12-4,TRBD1,TGTGCCAGCAGTTTGGGGACAGGGACCTATGGCTACACCTTC,CASSLGTGTYGYTF
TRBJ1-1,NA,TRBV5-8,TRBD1,TGTGCCAGCAGCATCCGGGACAGGATGAACACTGAAGCTTTCTTT,CASSIRDRMNTEAFF
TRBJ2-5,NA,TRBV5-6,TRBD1,TGTGCCAGCAGCTTGGGGTGGGACAGCCTCAATCAGCCCCAGTACTTC,CASSLGWDSLNQPQYF
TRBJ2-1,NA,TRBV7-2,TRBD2,TGTGCCAGCAGCTTTGGTCTCAAGCGGGGTGGGGAGCAGTTCTTC,CASSFGLKRGGEQFF
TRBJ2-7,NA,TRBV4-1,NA,TGCGCCAGCAGCCAAGGAAAGAACTCCTACGAGCAGTACTTC,CASSQGKNSYEQYF
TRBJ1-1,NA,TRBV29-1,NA,TGCAGCGTTGGGATGGGCACTGGAGCTTTCTTT,CSVGMGTGAFF
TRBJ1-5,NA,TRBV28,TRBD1,TGTGCCAGCAGTCACGGGACAGGGACTCATAATCAGCCCCAGCATTTT,CASSHGTGTHNQPQHF